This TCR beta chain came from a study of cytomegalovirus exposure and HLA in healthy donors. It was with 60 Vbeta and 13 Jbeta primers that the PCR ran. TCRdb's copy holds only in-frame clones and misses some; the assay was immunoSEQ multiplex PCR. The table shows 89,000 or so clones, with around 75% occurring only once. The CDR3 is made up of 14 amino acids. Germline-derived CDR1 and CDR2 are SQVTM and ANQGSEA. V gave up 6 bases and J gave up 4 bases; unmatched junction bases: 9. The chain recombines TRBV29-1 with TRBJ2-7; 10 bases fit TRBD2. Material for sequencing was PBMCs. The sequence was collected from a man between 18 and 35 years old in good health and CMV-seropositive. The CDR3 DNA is TGCAGCGTAAAGAGCGGGGGGGCCGGGTACGAGCAGTACTTC. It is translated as CSVKSGGAGYEQYF.